The 25 T cell receptor beta chains listed next were all sequenced from one sample in a study of early T cells in non-severe SARS-CoV-2 infection. Each CDR3 protein gets one entry after TCRdb re-called the 5' RACE reads with MiXCR. The data contain about 63,000 distinct CDR3 sequences, around 13% of them seen just once; the ten biggest clones take up approximately 4.8%. The sample comprised whole blood. The receptors stem from an adult who was a healthcare worker with PCR-confirmed SARS-CoV-2 infection or an uninfected control (not recorded which).

This clonotype has a count of ten or more. The chain links TRBV9 to TRBJ1-6; possible D gene TRBD1, 6 bases. Trimming took 4 bases from V and 7 from J, leaving 18 bases between them. The CDR3 runs 16 residues. CDR1 and CDR2 (germline): SGDLS, YYNGEE. The CDR3 nucleotides read TGTGCCAGCAGCTCTGGAGGGACGAGGGGGAATTCACCCCTCCACTTT. Protein: CASSSGGTRGNSPLHF.

This clonotype was counted many times. V gene TRBV4-1 combines with J gene TRBJ1-2; D gene unclear. The V gene lost 3 bases and the J gene lost 4 bases, with 15 bases spanning the gap. Germline V CDR1 and CDR2: MGHRA, YSYEKL. The CDR3 is made up of 15 amino acids. The CDR3 region is CASSHGWESVYGYTF. The CDR3 coding sequence is TGCGCCAGCAGCCATGGATGGGAGAGTGTCTATGGCTACACCTTC.

This clonotype was detected many times. The rearrangement joins TRBV11-2 to TRBJ2-3, with D possibly being TRBD1 (6 bases). Germline V gives CDR1 SGHAT, CDR2 FQNNGV. This CDR3 contains 15 residues. The V end was cut by 5 bases, the J end by 6 bases, with 18 bases between. DNA for the CDR3: TGTGCCAGCAGCCTTACCGGGACAAATATGGATACGCAGTATTTT. Amino acid sequence: CASSLTGTNMDTQYF.

This clonotype occurred many times. The chain combines TRBV11-2 with TRBJ2-7, with 9 bases matching TRBD1. Germline V gene data show CDR1 as SGHAT and CDR2 as FQNNGV. J gave up 6 bases and V 1 base, and 13 bases lay outside the gene matches. CDR3 length: 17 residues. CDR3: CASSLVLPGQGISEQYF. As DNA, the CDR3 is TGTGCCAGCAGCTTAGTTTTGCCGGGACAGGGAATATCCGAGCAGTACTTC.

This clonotype showed up many times. This chain links TRBV5-1 with TRBJ2-5; D possibly matches TRBD1 or TRBD2 (5 bases each). Germline CDR1 and CDR2: SGHRS and YFSETQ. There are 13 residues in the CDR3. V lost 1 base and J 5 bases, leaving 9 bases between the germline ends. The CDR3, as DNA: TGCGCCAGCAGCTTGTTCGAGGGGGAGACCCAGTACTTC. Translation gives CASSLFEGETQYF.

The rearrangement links TRBV7-2 to TRBJ2-7, with 9 bases lining up with TRBD1. The V gene's germline CDR1 is SGHTA and CDR2 FQGNSA. V lost 5 bases and J lost 4; bases outside the gene matches: 6. The CDR3 is 14 amino acids. CDR3 sequence: CASSPTGTGYEQYF. CDR3 DNA sequence: TGTGCCAGCAGCCCCACCGGGACAGGGTACGAGCAGTACTTC.

The J gene is TRBJ2-1, the V gene TRBV7-3, with D unresolved. This CDR3 has 12 residues. Trimming stripped 8 bases from V and 12 bases from J, with 17 bases between. CDR1 and CDR2 from the germline V gene are SGHTA and FQGTGA. CDR3 sequence: CASSRRGTMQFF. The CDR3 nucleotides read TGTGCCAGCTCTCGGCGAGGAACGATGCAGTTCTTC.

This clonotype has more than one count but fewer than ten. This chain links TRBV20-1 with TRBJ2-5; D unclear. V shed 7 bases and J shed 4 bases, with 13 bases lying between them. The CDR3 covers 12 residues. The V gene's germline CDR1 is DFQATT and CDR2 SNEGSKA (reference sequence). The CDR3 bases are TGCAGTGGGATCCCTCGTGGAGAGACCCAGTACTTC. It is translated as CSGIPRGETQYF.

Concerning this clonotype: The junction differs from germline at one of its ends, possibly a read error. V and J are TRBV5-1 and TRBJ1-1; D is undetermined. The length of the CDR3 is 13 residues. Looked up from germline, CDR1 is SGHRS and CDR2 is YFSETQ. CDR3 DNA sequence: TGCGCCAGCAGGTTGGAGAGGGACACTGAAGCTTTCTTT. Translating gives CASRLERDTEAFF. The full variable domain, rest sourced from reference TRBV5-1 and TRBJ1-1, is KAGVTQTPRYLIKTRGQQVTLSCSPISGHRSVSWYQQTPGQGLQFLFEYFSETQRNKGNFPGRFSGRQFSNSRSEMNVSTLELGDSALYLCASRLERDTEAFFGQGTRLTVV.

At least ten counts were recorded for this clonotype. The rearrangement links TRBV29-1 to TRBJ2-4; 7 nucleotides line up with TRBD1. The germline V gene encodes CDR1 SQVTM and CDR2 ANQGSEA. This CDR3 spans 14 amino acids. With V trimmed by 7 bases and J by 6 bases, 12 bases remained unmatched. The CDR3 protein is CSGSTGSRGNIQYF. CDR3 DNA: TGCAGCGGTTCGACAGGGTCAAGGGGAAACATTCAGTACTTC. The entire variable domain, with the rest obtained from reference TRBV29-1 and TRBJ2-4, is as follows: SAVISQKPSRDICQRGTSLTIQCQVDSQVTMMFWYRQQPGQSLTLIATANQGSEATYESGFVIDKFPISRPNLTFSTLTVSNMSPEDSSIYLCSGSTGSRGNIQYFGAGTRLSVL.

This clonotype was observed many times. The chain is built from TRBV27 and TRBJ1-1; maybe TRBD1 (6 bases). The CDR3 covers 14 residues. Germline CDR1 MNHEY, CDR2 SMNVEV (reference sequence). V gave up 2 bases and J gave up 1 base, with 8 bases separating them. In DNA form, the CDR3 reads TGTGCCAGCAGTTTACAGGGGAGGAACACTGAAGCTTTCTTT. Its translation is CASSLQGRNTEAFF.

V and J are TRBV12-3 or TRBV12-4 and TRBJ1-1, with D possibly TRBD1 on 6 matching bases. V lost 2 bases to trimming and J lost 4 bases, with 8 bases between them. This CDR3 comprises 13 residues. The CDR3: CASSLTGITEAFF. CDR3 coding DNA: TGTGCCAGCAGTTTAACAGGGATCACTGAAGCTTTCTTT.

The chain recombines TRBV6-2 or TRBV6-3 with TRBJ1-1; D is perhaps TRBD1 (5 bases). CDR3 length: 13 residues. Germline V gene sequence: CDR1 MNHEY, CDR2 SVGEGT. Trimming left V 5 bases short and J 7 bases short, with 14 bases between. The DNA for the CDR3 is TGTGCCAGCAGTGCGCCCGGTAGGGGTGAAGCTTTCTTT. Amino acid sequence: CASSAPGRGEAFF.

The sample holds many counts of this clonotype. The chain has TRBV7-3 and TRBJ2-7, with D unclear. The germline V gene encodes CDR1 SGHTA and CDR2 FQGTGA. The CDR3 is 14 residues long. V gave up 2 bases and J gave up 2 bases, with 10 bases separating them. The CDR3 DNA follows: TGTGCCAGCAGCTTACAAAAAGGCCCCTACGAGCAGTACTTC. It yields the protein CASSLQKGPYEQYF.

This clonotype was recorded at least ten times. This chain joins TRBV29-1 and TRBJ1-5, with no clear D. The ends were cut back, 4 bases at V and 1 base at J, with 14 bases in the middle. Germline loops: CDR1 SQVTM, CDR2 ANQGSEA. The CDR3 length is 15 residues. This chain's CDR3 is CSVGEGSTSNQPQHF. Written as DNA, the CDR3 is TGCAGCGTTGGAGAGGGTTCGACCAGCAATCAGCCCCAGCATTTT.

Turning to this clonotype: A single base separates this from a much larger clone, so it may be a read error. The chain employs TRBV11-2 and TRBJ2-7; D is uncertain. There are 14 residues in the CDR3. Germline loops: CDR1 SGHAT, CDR2 FQNNGV. The CDR3 spells CACSLGDRTSEQYF. The CDR3 coding sequence is TGTGCCTGCAGCTTAGGTGACCGGACGAGCGAGCAGTACTTC.

The chain recombines TRBV5-1 with TRBJ2-7; weak D call: TRBD1 (7 bases). The CDR3 totals 16 residues. CDR1 SGHRS and CDR2 YFSETQ come from the germline V gene. V was clipped by 1 base and J by 1 base, with 15 bases between them. CDR3 bases: TGCGCCAGCAGCTTGATCCCAGGGGGAGGATCCTACGAGCAGTACTTC. This gives the protein CASSLIPGGGSYEQYF. Variable domain in full (rest from reference TRBV5-1 and TRBJ2-7): KAGVTQTPRYLIKTRGQQVTLSCSPISGHRSVSWYQQTPGQGLQFLFEYFSETQRNKGNFPGRFSGRQFSNSRSEMNVSTLELGDSALYLCASSLIPGGGSYEQYFGPGTRLTVT.

Only a few counts were recorded for this clonotype. This sequence joins TRBV29-1 and TRBJ2-7, with a tentative D call TRBD1 (5 bases). The germline V and J ends were trimmed by 4 bases and 2 bases, with 12 bases remaining between them. Germline CDR1 reads SQVTM; CDR2 reads ANQGSEA. CDR3 size: 13 residues. CDR3: CSVVFQGAYEQYF. The CDR3 DNA follows: TGCAGCGTTGTCTTTCAGGGTGCCTACGAGCAGTACTTC.

This chain uses TRBV20-1 with TRBJ2-7; 11 nucleotides agree with TRBD1. CDR3 length equals 15 residues. V lost 6 bases, J lost 4 bases, and 11 bases stayed unmatched. Germline CDR1 reads DFQATT; CDR2 reads SNEGSKA (reference sequence). The CDR3 DNA reads TGCAGTGCCAAGACCGGGACAGGGGGTATTTACGAGCAGTACTTC. This sequence encodes CSAKTGTGGIYEQYF.

This clonotype was counted at least ten times. The rearrangement joins TRBV6-2 or TRBV6-3 to TRBJ1-4; D gene uncertain. The CDR3 extends over 12 amino acids. Germline lookup yields CDR1 MNHEY and CDR2 SVGEGT. The V end lost 2 bases, the J end lost 8 bases, and 6 bases lay between the germline ends. CDR3 coding DNA: TGTGCCAGCAGTTACGGCCTGGAAAAACTGTTTTTT. It specifies CASSYGLEKLFF.

This clonotype occurred a few times. V is TRBV7-9 and J is TRBJ2-7; 7 positions match TRBD1. After removal of 5 bases from V and 0 bases from J, the junction contained 7 bases not matched to a gene. Germline assignment: CDR1 SEHNR and CDR2 FQNEAQ (reference sequence). The CDR3 length is 15 residues. The CDR3 loop is CASSRAGTASYEQYF. CDR3 in DNA: TGTGCCAGCAGCCGCGCCGGGACAGCCTCCTACGAGCAGTACTTC.

The chain links TRBV30 to TRBJ2-3; possible D gene TRBD1, 5 bases. V was clipped by 0 bases and J by 3 bases, with 16 bases between them. Germline CDR1 is GTSNPN and CDR2 is SVGIG (reference sequence). This CDR3 spans 16 amino acids. In nucleotides, the CDR3 is TGTGCCTGGAGTGTACTTGAGACAGAAGAGACAGATACGCAGTATTTT. Its protein product is CAWSVLETEETDTQYF.

This sequence joins TRBV28 and TRBJ2-1, with D possibly being TRBD1 or TRBD2 (5 bases each). The CDR3 totals 15 residues. V shed 6 bases and J shed 0 bases, with 12 bases lying between them. Germline CDR1 reads MDHEN; CDR2 reads SYDVKM. In nucleotides, the CDR3 is TGTGCCAGCAGACCCGGGACGAACTCCTACAATGAGCAGTTCTTC. Protein sequence: CASRPGTNSYNEQFF.

This clonotype appeared a few times. The V call is TRBV18, the J call TRBJ1-2; D is perhaps TRBD1 (6 bases). Germline assignment: CDR1 KGHSH and CDR2 LQKENI. The CDR3 runs to 15 residues. V was shortened by 4 bases and J by 5 bases, with 17 bases between the two germline ends. CDR3 residues: CASSLQGEIRYGYTF. CDR3 sequence (DNA): TGTGCCAGCTCACTACAGGGAGAGATTCGGTATGGCTACACCTTC. Filled out from reference TRBV18 and TRBJ1-2, the complete variable domain reads NAGVMQNPRHLVRRRGQEARLRCSPMKGHSHVYWYRQLPEEGLKFMVYLQKENIIDESGMPKERFSAEFPKEGPSILRIQQVVRGDSAAYFCASSLQGEIRYGYTFGSGTRLTVV.

The chain joins TRBV20-1 to TRBJ2-5, with 15 bases matching TRBD2. CDR1 and CDR2 from the germline V gene are DFQATT and SNEGSKA (reference sequence). The trim removed 6 bases at V and 5 bases at J, leaving 7 bases unmatched. The CDR3 loop spans 15 amino acids. The CDR3 region is CSAGTSGGREETQYF. Here the CDR3 DNA reads TGCAGTGCCGGGACTAGCGGGGGGCGGGAGGAGACCCAGTACTTC.